A selection of T cell receptor beta chains follows, all from one sample in a study of post-analysis software for immune sequencing data. MiXCR, run by TCRdb on the PCR reads, gives a single entry per CDR3 protein. The sample yields hundreds of thousands of distinct CDR3 sequences, more than 50% seen once. The sample taken for sequencing was blood. The receptors here all came from a girl aged 2-10 years with multiple sclerosis. CDR3s include the opening cysteine and the closing phenylalanine or tryptophan. D genes are given only for firm matches. Size is stated for part of the rows, as once, few or many counts, or as a class when the clone is expanded.

abundance: once; v_gene: TRBV5-6; d_gene: TRBD2; j_gene: TRBJ2-7; CDR3nt: TGTGCCAGCAGCTTAGCGGGAACTAGCGAGACCTACGAGCAGTACTTC; CDR3aa: CASSLAGTSETYEQYF
abundance: NA; v_gene: TRBV3-1; d_gene: NA; j_gene: TRBJ1-6; CDR3nt: TGTGCCAGCAGCCAAGTTTCGGGGAAGACGGATAATTCACCCCTCCACTTT; CDR3aa: CASSQVSGKTDNSPLHF
abundance: NA; v_gene: TRBV5-1; d_gene: NA; j_gene: TRBJ2-5; CDR3nt: TGCGCCAGCAGCCCGGGGGCTAGCGCACAAGAGACCCAGTACTTC; CDR3aa: CASSPGASAQETQYF
abundance: once; v_gene: TRBV25-1; d_gene: NA; j_gene: TRBJ1-2; CDR3nt: TGTGCCAGCAGTGGTTCGGTTATCTATGGCTACACCTTC; CDR3aa: CASSGSVIYGYTF
abundance: NA; v_gene: TRBV5-1; d_gene: NA; j_gene: TRBJ2-1; CDR3nt: TGCGCCAGCAGCTTGGCCAATTTAGGGGGGGCCAATGAGCAGTTCTTC; CDR3aa: CASSLANLGGANEQFF
abundance: NA; v_gene: TRBV20-1; d_gene: TRBD2; j_gene: TRBJ2-1; CDR3nt: TGCAGTGCCATACCTAGCGGGAGGCACACGAGCTCCTACAATGAGCAGTTCTTC; CDR3aa: CSAIPSGRHTSSYNEQFF
abundance: NA; v_gene: TRBV7-2; d_gene: TRBD2; j_gene: TRBJ2-5; CDR3nt: TGTGCCAGCAGCTTACGGTCCGAGGCTAGCGGGGGGGGCAGGTACTTC; CDR3aa: CASSLRSEASGGGRYF
abundance: NA; v_gene: TRBV16; d_gene: NA; j_gene: TRBJ1-2; CDR3nt: TGTGCCAGCAGCCAATCCCGGGGGGTTAACTATGGCTACACCTTC; CDR3aa: CASSQSRGVNYGYTF
abundance: NA; v_gene: TRBV7-2; d_gene: TRBD2; j_gene: TRBJ2-1; CDR3nt: TGTGCCAGCAGCTTAGCGTCCGGGGGGGCCGGGAATGAGCAGTTCTTC; CDR3aa: CASSLASGGAGNEQFF
abundance: NA; v_gene: TRBV6-1; d_gene: TRBD1; j_gene: TRBJ1-1; CDR3nt: TGTGCCAGCAGTGAAGCGACAGGGGGCACTGAAGCTTTCTTT; CDR3aa: CASSEATGGTEAFF
abundance: few; v_gene: TRBV12-3/TRBV12-4; d_gene: TRBD1; j_gene: TRBJ1-2; CDR3nt: TGTGCCAGCAGCTTCGACAGGGGCTATGGCTACACCTTC; CDR3aa: CASSFDRGYGYTF
abundance: NA; v_gene: TRBV20-1; d_gene: TRBD2; j_gene: TRBJ2-1; CDR3nt: TGCAGTGCTAGAGCGGGAGGGCCTAGGGATGAGCAGTTCTTC; CDR3aa: CSARAGGPRDEQFF
abundance: NA; v_gene: TRBV5-5; d_gene: NA; j_gene: TRBJ1-2; CDR3nt: TGTGCCAGCAGCTTGTTATCAGAGGGCGGCTACACCTTC; CDR3aa: CASSLLSEGGYTF
abundance: few; v_gene: TRBV6-1; d_gene: TRBD1; j_gene: TRBJ1-5; CDR3nt: TGTGCCAGCAGTGAACTGGGGTCGGACAGGGCTTATCAGCCCCAGCATTTT; CDR3aa: CASSELGSDRAYQPQHF
abundance: few; v_gene: TRBV6-5; d_gene: TRBD1; j_gene: TRBJ2-4; CDR3nt: TGTGCCAGCAGATCTCCTACCGGGACAGGGGGCAAGCAGTACTTC; CDR3aa: CASRSPTGTGGKQYF
abundance: few; v_gene: TRBV29-1; d_gene: NA; j_gene: TRBJ2-7; CDR3nt: TGCAGCGCTATCGACAATTCCTACGAGCAGTACTTC; CDR3aa: CSAIDNSYEQYF
abundance: NA; v_gene: TRBV5-1; d_gene: TRBD1; j_gene: TRBJ2-1; CDR3nt: TGCGCCAGCAGTCAGGACAGGACAATAAACAATGAGCAGTTCTTC; CDR3aa: CASSQDRTINNEQFF
abundance: few; v_gene: TRBV3-1; d_gene: TRBD2; j_gene: TRBJ2-1; CDR3nt: TGTGCCAGCAGCCAGTCACTAGCGGGATCCTACAATGAGCAGTTCTTC; CDR3aa: CASSQSLAGSYNEQFF
abundance: few; v_gene: TRBV12-3/TRBV12-4; d_gene: TRBD2; j_gene: TRBJ2-3; CDR3nt: TGTGCCAGCAGTTTAGAGCGGGGGGATTCTGATACGCAGTATTTT; CDR3aa: CASSLERGDSDTQYF
abundance: few; v_gene: TRBV10-3; d_gene: TRBD1; j_gene: TRBJ1-1; CDR3nt: TGTGCCATCACGACAGGGGGAGCGAACACTGAAGCTTTCTTT; CDR3aa: CAITTGGANTEAFF
abundance: few; v_gene: TRBV5-1; d_gene: NA; j_gene: TRBJ2-2; CDR3nt: TGCGCCAGCAGCTTAGACGGGGGCGCGAACACCGGGGAGCTGTTTTTT; CDR3aa: CASSLDGGANTGELFF
abundance: NA; v_gene: TRBV14; d_gene: TRBD1; j_gene: TRBJ2-3; CDR3nt: TGTGCCAGCAGCCACCGACAGGGGTTTAGCACAGATACGCAGTATTTT; CDR3aa: CASSHRQGFSTDTQYF
abundance: once; v_gene: TRBV20-1; d_gene: NA; j_gene: TRBJ1-6; CDR3nt: TGCAGTGCTAGAAGGGCTCAACTCGGATCACCCCTCCACTTT; CDR3aa: CSARRAQLGSPLHF
abundance: few; v_gene: TRBV2; d_gene: TRBD1; j_gene: TRBJ2-3; CDR3nt: TGTGCCAGCAGCCTGTCATCAGGGGGCCGGAATCCAACCCATCCCCATACGCAGTATTTT; CDR3aa: CASSLSSGGRNPTHPHTQYF
abundance: NA; v_gene: TRBV29-1; d_gene: NA; j_gene: TRBJ2-3; CDR3nt: TGCAGCGTTGAGGGCGACAGAGGAGATACGCAGTATTTT; CDR3aa: CSVEGDRGDTQYF
abundance: NA; v_gene: TRBV6-1; d_gene: NA; j_gene: TRBJ2-7; CDR3nt: TGTGCCAGCAGTGAAGGCGTATTCGAGCAGTACTTC; CDR3aa: CASSEGVFEQYF
abundance: NA; v_gene: TRBV7-3; d_gene: TRBD2; j_gene: TRBJ2-7; CDR3nt: TGTGCCAGCAGCCCGACCGGCGGGAGCTCCGAGCAGTACTTC; CDR3aa: CASSPTGGSSEQYF
abundance: NA; v_gene: TRBV20-1; d_gene: NA; j_gene: TRBJ1-2; CDR3nt: TGCAGTGCTAGTAGGACAGAACCCCCATGGGGCTACACCTTC; CDR3aa: CSASRTEPPWGYTF
abundance: few; v_gene: TRBV29-1; d_gene: NA; j_gene: TRBJ2-3; CDR3nt: TGCAGCGTTGATAGGCCTAGCACAGATACGCAGTATTTT; CDR3aa: CSVDRPSTDTQYF
abundance: NA; v_gene: TRBV7-6; d_gene: NA; j_gene: TRBJ2-5; CDR3nt: TGTGCCAGCAGCTTAGGGTCCCCTAGGTACCAAGAGACCCAGTACTTC; CDR3aa: CASSLGSPRYQETQYF
abundance: NA; v_gene: TRBV12-3/TRBV12-4; d_gene: NA; j_gene: TRBJ2-1; CDR3nt: TGTGCCAGCAGTCCGGATCAGGGTGATGAGCAGTTCTTC; CDR3aa: CASSPDQGDEQFF
abundance: NA; v_gene: TRBV10-3; d_gene: NA; j_gene: TRBJ1-1; CDR3nt: TGTGCCTTTAATAGGGAGCCGAACACTGAAGCTTTCTTT; CDR3aa: CAFNREPNTEAFF
abundance: NA; v_gene: TRBV20-1; d_gene: TRBD2; j_gene: TRBJ2-1; CDR3nt: TGCAGTGCTCGCCAACCTAGCGGGAGGTTCAGCTCCTACAATGAGCAGTTCTTC; CDR3aa: CSARQPSGRFSSYNEQFF